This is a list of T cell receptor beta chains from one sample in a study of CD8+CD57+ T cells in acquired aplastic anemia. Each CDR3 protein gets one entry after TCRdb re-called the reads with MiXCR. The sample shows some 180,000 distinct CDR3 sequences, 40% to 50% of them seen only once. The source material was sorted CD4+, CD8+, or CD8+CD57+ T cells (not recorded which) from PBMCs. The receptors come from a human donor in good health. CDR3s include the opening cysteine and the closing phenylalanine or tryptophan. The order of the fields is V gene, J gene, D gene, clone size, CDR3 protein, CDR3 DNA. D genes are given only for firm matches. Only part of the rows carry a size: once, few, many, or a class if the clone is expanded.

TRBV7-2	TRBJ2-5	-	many	CASSSWREETQYF	TGTGCCAGCAGCTCCTGGAGGGAAGAGACCCAGTACTTC
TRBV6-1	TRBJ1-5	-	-	CASSSHQRGNNQPQHF	TGTGCCAGCAGCAGCCATCAGAGGGGAAACAATCAGCCCCAGCATTTT
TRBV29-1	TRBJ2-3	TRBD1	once	CSAYRTGGFTDTQYF	TGCAGCGCCTATCGGACAGGGGGCTTCACAGATACGCAGTATTTT
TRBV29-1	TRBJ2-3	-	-	CSVERDPPQYF	TGCAGCGTTGAAAGGGACCCGCCGCAGTATTTT
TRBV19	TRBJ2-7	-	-	CASSIVASYEQYF	TGTGCCAGTAGTATAGTAGCAAGCTACGAGCAGTACTTC
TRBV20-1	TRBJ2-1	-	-	CSARDAPGQFF	TGCAGTGCTAGAGACGCGCCAGGGCAGTTCTTC
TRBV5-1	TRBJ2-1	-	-	CASSSPGSSYNEQFF	TGCGCCAGCAGCTCCCCCGGGAGCTCCTACAATGAGCAGTTCTTC
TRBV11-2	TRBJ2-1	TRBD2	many	CASSLDPSGGMGDEQFF	TGTGCCAGCAGCTTAGACCCGAGCGGGGGGATGGGGGATGAGCAGTTCTTC
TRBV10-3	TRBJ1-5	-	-	CAISERRLMDSQPQHF	TGTGCCATCAGTGAGCGGAGACTTATGGATAGCCAGCCCCAGCATTTT
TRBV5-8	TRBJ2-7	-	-	CASSPGGPLTYEQYF	TGTGCCAGCAGCCCGGGGGGCCCCCTCACCTACGAGCAGTACTTC
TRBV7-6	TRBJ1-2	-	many	CASSSGPGSNYGYTF	TGTGCCAGCAGCTCTGGGCCAGGCTCTAACTATGGCTACACCTTC
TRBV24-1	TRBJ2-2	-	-	CATSDFRGPLTLFF	TGTGCCACCAGTGATTTCAGGGGACCACTTACGCTGTTTTTT
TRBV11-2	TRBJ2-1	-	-	CASSLSTRDADDPNEQFF	TGTGCCAGCAGCTTGTCAACCCGGGACGCCGATGACCCCAATGAGCAGTTCTTC
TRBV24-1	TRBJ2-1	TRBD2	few	CAPDRSGASSYNEQFF	TGTGCCCCCGACCGTAGCGGGGCCAGCTCCTACAATGAGCAGTTCTTC
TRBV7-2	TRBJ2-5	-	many	CASSLYQETQYF	TGTGCCAGCAGCCTGTACCAAGAGACCCAGTACTTC
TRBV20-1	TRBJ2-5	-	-	CSAQGTQYF	TGCAGTGCCCAAGGGACCCAGTACTTC
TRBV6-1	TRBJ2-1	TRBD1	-	CASRPSTGGKENEQFF	TGTGCCAGCAGGCCTTCTACAGGGGGCAAAGAAAATGAGCAGTTCTTC
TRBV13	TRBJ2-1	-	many	CASSLRAGFYNEQFF	TGTGCCAGCAGCTTAAGAGCGGGTTTTTACAATGAGCAGTTCTTC
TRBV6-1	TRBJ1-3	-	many	CASSDRRRDTIYF	TGTGCCAGCAGTGACCGCCGGAGGGACACCATATATTTT
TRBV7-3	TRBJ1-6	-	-	CASSLTGATPLHF	TGTGCCAGCAGCTTAACAGGGGCGACACCCCTCCACTTT
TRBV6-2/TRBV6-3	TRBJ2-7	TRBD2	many	CASRTLAGGPYEQYF	TGTGCCAGCAGGACATTAGCGGGAGGACCCTACGAGCAGTACTTC
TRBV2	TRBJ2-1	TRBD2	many	CASSSRTSGSSNEQFF	TGTGCCAGCAGCTCAAGAACTAGCGGGAGCTCCAATGAGCAGTTCTTC
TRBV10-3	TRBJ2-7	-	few	CAISDLYEQYF	TGTGCCATCAGCGACCTCTACGAGCAGTACTTC
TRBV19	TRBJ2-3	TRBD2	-	CASSSAGGPDTQYF	TGTGCCAGTAGTAGTGCGGGGGGGCCAGATACGCAGTATTTT
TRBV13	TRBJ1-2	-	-	CASSLSQGTGLSYTF	TGTGCCAGCAGCTTAAGCCAGGGTACGGGTCTGAGCTACACCTTC
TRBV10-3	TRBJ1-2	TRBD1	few	CAISESTGDGYTF	TGTGCCATCAGTGAGTCCACAGGGGATGGCTACACCTTC
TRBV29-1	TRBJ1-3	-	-	CSATGLILNTIYF	TGCAGTGCCACGGGACTAATCTTAAACACCATATATTTT
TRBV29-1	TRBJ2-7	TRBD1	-	CSVDPGQGHYEQYF	TGCAGCGTCGACCCGGGACAGGGCCACTACGAGCAGTACTTC
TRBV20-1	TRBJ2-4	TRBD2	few	CSAEVAGGPAKNIQYF	TGCAGTGCGGAAGTTGCGGGAGGGCCGGCCAAAAACATTCAGTACTTC
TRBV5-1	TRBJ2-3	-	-	CASSLLLADTQYF	TGCGCCAGCAGCTTGTTGCTTGCAGATACGCAGTATTTT
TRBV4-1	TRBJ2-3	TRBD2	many	CASSPRLAGGLDTQYF	TGCGCCAGCAGCCCTAGACTAGCGGGAGGTCTAGATACGCAGTATTTT
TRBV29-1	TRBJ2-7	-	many	CSAQGPGTYEQYF	TGCAGCGCTCAGGGTCCCGGAACCTACGAGCAGTACTTC
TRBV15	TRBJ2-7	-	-	CATSSYGLGSIGDYEQYF	TGTGCCACCAGCAGTTACGGCCTGGGGTCGATCGGGGACTACGAGCAGTACTTC
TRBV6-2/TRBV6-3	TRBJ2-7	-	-	CASSYSQGSLGYEQYF	TGTGCCAGCAGTTACTCGCAGGGAAGTCTGGGCTACGAGCAGTACTTC
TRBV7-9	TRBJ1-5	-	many	CASSSIYSNQPQHF	TGTGCCAGCAGCTCTATATATAGCAATCAGCCCCAGCATTTT
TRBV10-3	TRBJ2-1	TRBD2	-	CATGVSGDTYNEQFF	TGTGCCACCGGTGTTAGCGGGGATACCTACAATGAGCAGTTCTTC
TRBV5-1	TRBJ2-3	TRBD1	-	CASSRGTGPTDTQYF	TGCGCCAGCAGTCGTGGGACAGGGCCCACAGATACGCAGTATTTT
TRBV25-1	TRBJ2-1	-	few	CASSKPPEYNEQFF	TGTGCCAGCAGTAAACCCCCGGAGTACAATGAGCAGTTCTTC
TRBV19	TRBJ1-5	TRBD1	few	CASSQTGRNQPQHF	TGTGCCAGTAGTCAGACAGGGAGGAATCAGCCCCAGCATTTT
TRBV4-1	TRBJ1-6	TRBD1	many	CASNRDRGNSPLHF	TGCGCCAGCAACCGGGACAGGGGAAATTCACCCCTCCACTTT
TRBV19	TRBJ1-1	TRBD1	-	CASSIAWTGVEAFF	TGTGCCAGTAGTATAGCATGGACAGGGGTCGAGGCTTTCTTT
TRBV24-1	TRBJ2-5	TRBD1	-	CATSEGTGVGKETQYF	TGTGCCACCAGTGAAGGGACAGGGGTCGGGAAAGAGACCCAGTACTTC
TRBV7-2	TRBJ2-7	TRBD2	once	CASSLAALAGEYEQYF	TGTGCCAGCAGCTTAGCGGCGCTAGCGGGAGAGTACGAGCAGTACTTC
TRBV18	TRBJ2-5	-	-	CASINLTEETQYF	TGTGCCAGCATAAACCTAACGGAGGAGACCCAGTACTTC
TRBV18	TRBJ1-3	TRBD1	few	CASSLSTGTGLGNTIYF	TGTGCCAGCTCACTATCGACCGGGACAGGGCTTGGAAACACCATATATTTT
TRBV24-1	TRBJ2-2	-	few	CATSGPEHTGELFF	TGTGCCACCAGTGGTCCAGAACACACCGGGGAGCTGTTTTTT
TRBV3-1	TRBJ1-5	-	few	CASSLRGGNQPQHF	TGTGCCAGCAGCCTAAGGGGTGGCAATCAGCCCCAGCATTTT
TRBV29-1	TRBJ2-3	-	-	CSVVAGGRTDTQYF	TGCAGCGTTGTGGCCGGGGGTCGGACAGATACGCAGTATTTT